These T cell receptor beta chains were read from a single sample in a study of Graves' ophthalmopathy and Graves' hyperthyroidism. TCRdb passed the multiplex PCR reads through MiXCR, listing each CDR3 protein once. The sample shows hundreds of thousands of distinct CDR3 sequences, roughly 14% of them seen only once. Sequences were obtained from peripheral blood. The receptors originated from a woman aged 18-29 years with stable Graves' hyperthyroidism. The CDR3 runs from the conserved cysteine through the conserved F or W. D genes are given only for firm matches.

V gene	D gene	J gene	CDR3 protein
TRBV28	.	TRBJ1-5	CASIRGDQPQHF
TRBV4-1	TRBD1	TRBJ1-2	CASRPSWGQTNYGYTF
TRBV6-5	TRBD1	TRBJ1-2	CASSYLAGGGNFGYTF
TRBV12-3/TRBV12-4	.	TRBJ1-3	CASRGSSSGNTIYF
TRBV13	.	TRBJ1-2	CASSPRTETYGYTF
TRBV6-1	TRBD1	TRBJ1-1	CASSGPYRGLYEAFF
TRBV18	.	TRBJ1-1	CASSPLAARDTEAFF
TRBV6-1	.	TRBJ2-5	CAIGTLQTQYF
TRBV12-3/TRBV12-4	.	TRBJ2-6	CASGEGATGANVLTF
TRBV20-1	TRBD1	TRBJ1-6	CSAYKSGQDNSPLHF
TRBV19	.	TRBJ2-7	CASNPGPGLSYEQYF
TRBV16	TRBD1	TRBJ1-1	CASSQGTGAFF
TRBV11-2	TRBD2	TRBJ2-5	CASTQPYSRLAGDPETQYF
TRBV10-3	.	TRBJ2-6	CAISESDSGANVLTF
TRBV20-1	.	TRBJ2-4	CSASALAGKNIQYF
TRBV6-2/TRBV6-3	TRBD1	TRBJ2-7	CASSPYRDRGRSISEQYF
TRBV13	.	TRBJ1-1	CASSSNLWTLGTEAFF
TRBV7-3	.	TRBJ1-3	CASSSRPCDSGNTIYF
TRBV19	.	TRBJ1-3	CASTSRVGGSPAGNTIYF
TRBV6-5	.	TRBJ1-1	CASSYRAGTEAFF
TRBV4-2	TRBD1	TRBJ2-5	CASSLDRGQETQYF
TRBV12-3/TRBV12-4	TRBD2	TRBJ2-5	CASSASGGGETQYF
TRBV19	TRBD1	TRBJ1-2	CASSIAGRGSGYTF
TRBV6-2/TRBV6-3	TRBD1	TRBJ1-5	CASSHRGPGSGQPQHF
TRBV19	.	TRBJ1-2	CASSRATSNYGYTF
TRBV10-2	TRBD1	TRBJ1-1	CASSGTLQGVDTEAFF
TRBV28	.	TRBJ2-5	CASSLGGVQETQYF
TRBV5-4	.	TRBJ1-5	CASSLGGDGRPQHF
TRBV20-1	.	TRBJ1-2	CSARSPRDYGYTF
TRBV6-1	.	TRBJ1-5	CASSEGAVGSNQPQHF
TRBV7-2	.	TRBJ2-5	CASSLESGFGETQYF
TRBV5-1	.	TRBJ2-5	CASSGGYRGETQYF
TRBV10-3	TRBD1	TRBJ2-4	CAISRTGDRNIQYF
TRBV6-1	TRBD1	TRBJ2-7	CASMTGGSYEQYF
TRBV28	.	TRBJ2-5	CASDTPGTMAETQYF
TRBV24-1	.	TRBJ1-1	CATSDGQFAEAFF
TRBV6-2/TRBV6-3	.	TRBJ1-1	CASSLHFEAFF
TRBV15	.	TRBJ2-7	CATSSGVWGAGHDSYERYF
TRBV7-2	.	TRBJ1-1	CASTWVENTEAFF
TRBV19	TRBD1	TRBJ2-5	CASSIRTGRETQYF
TRBV29-1	.	TRBJ1-2	CSVGLNYGYTF
TRBV20-1	.	TRBJ1-5	CSARDGSGSATQPQHF
TRBV15	.	TRBJ2-5	CATSRDGGQGQETQYF
TRBV10-3	.	TRBJ1-1	CAISERQRGDNTEAFF
TRBV20-1	TRBD2	TRBJ2-7	CSARLAGLSYEQYF
TRBV6-4	TRBD1	TRBJ1-2	CASSDSWGDSPNYGYTF
TRBV6-4	.	TRBJ1-3	CASSDPRKSSGNTIYF
TRBV6-2/TRBV6-3	TRBD1	TRBJ1-5	CASSFRQGPTNQPQHF
TRBV12-3/TRBV12-4	.	TRBJ2-7	CASRNAVRGYEQYF
TRBV20-1	.	TRBJ1-2	CSAIHREFNYGYTF
TRBV12-3/TRBV12-4	.	TRBJ1-1	CASSLWENTEAFF